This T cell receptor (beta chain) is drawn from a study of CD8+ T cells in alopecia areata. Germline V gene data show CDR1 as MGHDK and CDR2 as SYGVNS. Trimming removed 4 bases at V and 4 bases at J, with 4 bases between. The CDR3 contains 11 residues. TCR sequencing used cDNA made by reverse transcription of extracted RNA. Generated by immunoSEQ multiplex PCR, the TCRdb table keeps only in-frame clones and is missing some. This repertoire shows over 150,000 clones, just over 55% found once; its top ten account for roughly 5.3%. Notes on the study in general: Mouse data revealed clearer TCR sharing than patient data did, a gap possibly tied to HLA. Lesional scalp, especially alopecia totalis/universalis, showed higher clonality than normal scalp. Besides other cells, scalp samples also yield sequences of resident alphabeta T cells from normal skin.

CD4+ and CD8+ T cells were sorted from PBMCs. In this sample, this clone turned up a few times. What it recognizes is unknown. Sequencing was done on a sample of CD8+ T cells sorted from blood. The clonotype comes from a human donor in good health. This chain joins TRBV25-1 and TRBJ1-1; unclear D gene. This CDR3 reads CASSVGTEAFF. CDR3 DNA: TGTGCCAGCAGTGTGGGCACTGAAGCTTTCTTT. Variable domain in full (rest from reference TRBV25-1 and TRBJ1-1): EADIYQTPRYLVIGTGKKITLECSQTMGHDKMYWYQQDPGMELHLIHYSYGVNSTEKGDLSSESTVSRIRTEHFPLTLESARPSHTSQYLCASSVGTEAFFGQGTRLTVV.